The 19 T cell receptor beta chains reported below all come from one sample, sequenced in a study of T cells expressing NK-cell markers. TCRdb reprocessed the 5' RACE reads, with one entry per CDR3 protein and no DNA. Its table records about 460,000 distinct CDR3 sequences. The sample consisted of blood T cells: a sorted CD56 or NKG2C T cell subset, CD4+ or CD8+ T cells, or bulk PBMC T cells (not recorded which). These receptors were taken from a woman in her 50s in good health.

The chain combines TRBV24-1 with TRBJ2-3. This CDR3 comprises 13 residues. Germline-derived CDR1 and CDR2 are KGHDR and SFDVKD. This chain's CDR3 is CATSDIRTDTQYF.

The chain joins TRBV7-2 to TRBJ2-1; TCRdb selects TRBD2, and the lack of DNA leaves this call unchecked. Germline V gene sequence: CDR1 SGHTA, CDR2 FQGNSA. The CDR3 loop spans 15 amino acids. The chain's CDR3 is CASRPERVSYNEQFF.

The chain joins TRBV12-3 or TRBV12-4 to TRBJ2-1; TCRdb picks TRBD1, but there is no DNA to check that call. The CDR3 covers 16 residues. The CDR3 loop is CASSPNDRDGLNEQFF.

The chain links TRBV7-9 to TRBJ2-5; TCRdb picks TRBD1, but there is no DNA to check that call. The CDR3 loop spans 17 amino acids. Germline V gene lookup returns CDR1 SEHNR and CDR2 FQNEAQ (reference sequence). The CDR3 loop reads CASSSKIRQARQETQYF.

This chain uses TRBV15 with TRBJ1-2. The CDR3 contains 13 residues. Germline lookup yields CDR1 LNHNV and CDR2 YYDKDF (reference sequence). The CDR3 reads CAAGVGTRVIPTF.

The CDR3 here is CASSWDSTYEQYF. This chain connects TRBV10-2 to TRBJ2-7; without DNA, the TCRdb call of TRBD1 cannot be checked. This CDR3 spans 13 amino acids. The germline V gene has CDR1 WSHSY and CDR2 SAAADI.

The chain joins TRBV5-6 to TRBJ2-2; TCRdb picks TRBD2, but there is no DNA to check that call. The length of the CDR3 is 15 residues. Germline CDR1 reads SGHDT; CDR2 reads YYEEEE. CDR3 sequence: CASSYGTSRGGELFF.

The chain recombines TRBV12-3 or TRBV12-4 with TRBJ1-4. The CDR3 covers 13 residues. The CDR3 is CASSFVLGEKLFF.

The rearrangement joins TRBV7-9 to TRBJ2-5; TCRdb returns TRBD1, unconfirmable since there is no DNA. The CDR3 is 14 residues long. Germline lookup yields CDR1 SEHNR and CDR2 FQNEAQ (reference sequence). The CDR3 loop reads CASSPRDPKETQYF. Combining the CDR3 with reference TRBV7-9 and TRBJ2-5 gives the whole variable domain DTGVSQNPRHKITKRGQNVTFRCDPISEHNRLYWYRQTLGQGPEFLTYFQNEAQLEKSRLLSDRFSAERPKGSFSTLEIQRTEQGDSAMYLCASSPRDPKETQYFGPGTRLLVL.

V is TRBV20-1 and J is TRBJ1-5; TCRdb proposes TRBD1, but this gene call is untestable without DNA. Germline CDR1 is DFQATT and CDR2 is SNEGSKA (reference sequence). This CDR3 contains 13 residues. The CDR3 reads CSARTGANQPQHF.

V is TRBV5-1 and J is TRBJ1-6. The CDR3 is 17 amino acids. Germline CDR1 is SGHRS and CDR2 is YFSETQ. This CDR3 is CASSLDFRQGGNSPLHF.

The chain joins TRBV4-1 to TRBJ2-7; absent DNA, TCRdb's TRBD1 call cannot be checked. Germline V CDR1 and CDR2: MGHRA, YSYEKL. The CDR3 contains 17 residues. CDR3 loop: CASSRAGSRAGSYEQYF.

This chain uses TRBV10-3 with TRBJ2-7; TCRdb calls TRBD1, which cannot be checked without DNA. Germline values: CDR1 ENHRY, CDR2 SYGVKD. The CDR3 length is 15 residues. The CDR3 loop is CATRGTGTGGGEQYF.

The chain recombines TRBV2 with TRBJ2-6; TCRdb's D gene call, TRBD1, goes unchecked for lack of DNA. The CDR3 has 16 amino acids. From germline, CDR1 is SNHLY and CDR2 FYNNEI. CDR3 region: CASRDLTGTGANVLTF.

The rearrangement uses TRBV5-1 and TRBJ2-1; TCRdb picks TRBD2, but there is no DNA to check that call. The CDR3 runs 15 residues. Germline CDR1 reads SGHRS; CDR2 reads YFSETQ. This chain's CDR3 is CASSLASGRMNEQFF.

The chain uses TRBV5-5 and TRBJ2-6; TCRdb indicates TRBD1, and absent DNA this call remains unverified. The CDR3 totals 17 residues. The germline gives CDR1 SGHKS, CDR2 YYEKEE (reference sequence). The CDR3 loop reads CASSLGQVGAGANVLTF. The full variable domain, its missing parts supplied by reference TRBV5-5 and TRBJ2-6, is DAGVTQSPTHLIKTRGQQVTLRCSPISGHKSVSWYQQVLGQGPQFIFQYYEKEERGRGNFPDRFSARQFPNYSSELNVNALLLGDSALYLCASSLGQVGAGANVLTFGAGSRLTVL.

The chain couples TRBV9 to TRBJ2-1; TCRdb lists TRBD2, though no DNA is available to test this call. The germline V gene encodes CDR1 SGDLS and CDR2 YYNGEE. The CDR3 sequence is 15 residues long. This CDR3 reads CASSVNTLAANEQFF.

V usage is TRBV6-5 and J usage is TRBJ1-3; the D call of TRBD1 rests on TCRdb alone, since no DNA is present to check it. CDR1 MNHEY and CDR2 SVGAGI come from the germline V gene. The CDR3 runs to 14 residues. CDR3 protein: CASSWDNRGNTIYF.

V usage is TRBV12-3 or TRBV12-4 and J usage is TRBJ2-3; TCRdb returns TRBD2, unconfirmable since there is no DNA. CDR3 length: 16 amino acids. The CDR3 region is CASRTSGSGGTDTQYF.